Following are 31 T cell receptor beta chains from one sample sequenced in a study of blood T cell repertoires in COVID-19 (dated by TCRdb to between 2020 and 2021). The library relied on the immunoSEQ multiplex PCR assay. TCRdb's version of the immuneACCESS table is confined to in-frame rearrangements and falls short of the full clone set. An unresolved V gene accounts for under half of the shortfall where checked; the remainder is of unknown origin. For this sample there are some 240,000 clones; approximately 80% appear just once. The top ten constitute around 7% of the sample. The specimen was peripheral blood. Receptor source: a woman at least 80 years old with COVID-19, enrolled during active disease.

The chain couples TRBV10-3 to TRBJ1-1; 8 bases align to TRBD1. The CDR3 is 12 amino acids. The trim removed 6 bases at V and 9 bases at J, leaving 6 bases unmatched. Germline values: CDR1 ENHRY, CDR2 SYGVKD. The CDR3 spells CAISADRGKAFF. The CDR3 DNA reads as TGTGCCATCAGCGCCGACAGGGGCAAAGCTTTCTTT.

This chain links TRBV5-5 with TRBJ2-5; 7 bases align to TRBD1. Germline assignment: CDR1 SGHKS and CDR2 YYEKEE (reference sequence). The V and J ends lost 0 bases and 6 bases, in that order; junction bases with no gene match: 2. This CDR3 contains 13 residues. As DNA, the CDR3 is TGTGCCAGCAGCTTGGAGGGGGCGAAGACCCAGTACTTC. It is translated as CASSLEGAKTQYF.

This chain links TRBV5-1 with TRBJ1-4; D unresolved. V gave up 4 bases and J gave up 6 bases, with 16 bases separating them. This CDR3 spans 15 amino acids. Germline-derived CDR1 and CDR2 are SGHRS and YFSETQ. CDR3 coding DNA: TGCGCCAGCAGCACGAGGGCAGGAGGATATGAAAAACTGTTTTTT. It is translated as CASSTRAGGYEKLFF. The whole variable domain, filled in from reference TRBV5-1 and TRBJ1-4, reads KAGVTQTPRYLIKTRGQQVTLSCSPISGHRSVSWYQQTPGQGLQFLFEYFSETQRNKGNFPGRFSGRQFSNSRSEMNVSTLELGDSALYLCASSTRAGGYEKLFFGSGTQLSVL.

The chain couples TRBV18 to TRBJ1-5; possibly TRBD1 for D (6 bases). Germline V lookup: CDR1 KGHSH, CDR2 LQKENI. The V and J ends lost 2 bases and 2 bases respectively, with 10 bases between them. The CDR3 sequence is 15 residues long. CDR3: CASSPNPGGNQPQHF. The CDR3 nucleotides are TGTGCCAGCTCACCAAACCCAGGGGGCAATCAGCCCCAGCATTTT.

Here the CDR3 reads CASSRGGVNTEAFF. The CDR3 DNA reads as TGCGCCAGCAGCCGGGGGGGAGTCAACACTGAAGCTTTCTTT. This chain uses TRBV5-1 with TRBJ1-1; D is perhaps TRBD1 (5 bases). This CDR3 comprises 14 residues. Germline-derived CDR1 and CDR2 are SGHRS and YFSETQ. Trimming left V 4 bases short and J 2 bases short, with 12 bases between.

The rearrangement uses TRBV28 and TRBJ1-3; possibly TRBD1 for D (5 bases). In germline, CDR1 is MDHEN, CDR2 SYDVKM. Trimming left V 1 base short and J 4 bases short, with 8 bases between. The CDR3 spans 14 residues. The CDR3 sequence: CASSLSGVGNTIYF. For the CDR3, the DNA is TGTGCCAGCAGTTTATCGGGGGTCGGAAACACCATATATTTT.

Here the CDR3 reads CASSLAGLGGNTIYF. CDR3 nucleotide sequence: TGTGCCAGCAGCTTAGCCGGGTTAGGCGGAAACACCATATATTTT. J is TRBJ1-3 and V is TRBV7-2; D not certain. Per the germline V gene, CDR1 is SGHTA and CDR2 is FQGNSA. Trimming shortened V by 0 bases and J by 4 bases, and 10 bases separated the two germline ends. The CDR3 consists of 15 residues.

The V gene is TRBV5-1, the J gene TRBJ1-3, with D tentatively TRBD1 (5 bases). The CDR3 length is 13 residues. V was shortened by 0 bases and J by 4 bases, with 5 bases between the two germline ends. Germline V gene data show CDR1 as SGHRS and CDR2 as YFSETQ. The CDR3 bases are TGCGCCAGCAGCTTGGAGGGGGGAAACACCATATATTTT. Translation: CASSLEGGNTIYF.

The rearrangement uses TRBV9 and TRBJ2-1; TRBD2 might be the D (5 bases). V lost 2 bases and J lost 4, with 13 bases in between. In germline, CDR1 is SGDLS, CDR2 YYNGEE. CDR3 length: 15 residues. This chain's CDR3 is CASSVVDSLYNEQFF. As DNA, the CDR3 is TGTGCCAGCAGCGTCGTGGACTCGCTATACAATGAGCAGTTCTTC.

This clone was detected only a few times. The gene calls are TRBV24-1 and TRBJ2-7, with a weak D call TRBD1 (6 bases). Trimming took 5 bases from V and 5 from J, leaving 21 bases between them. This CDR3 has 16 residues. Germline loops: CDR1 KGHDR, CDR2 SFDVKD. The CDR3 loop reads CATSAGVGIRGHEQYF. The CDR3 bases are TGTGCCACCAGTGCAGGTGTGGGTATCAGGGGCCACGAGCAGTACTTC.

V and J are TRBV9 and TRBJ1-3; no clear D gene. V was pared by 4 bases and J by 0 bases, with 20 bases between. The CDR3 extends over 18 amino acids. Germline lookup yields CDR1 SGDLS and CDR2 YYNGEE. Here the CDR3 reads CASSQTLGPVDSGNTIYF. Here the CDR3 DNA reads TGTGCCAGCAGCCAAACCCTGGGCCCGGTGGACTCTGGAAACACCATATATTTT.

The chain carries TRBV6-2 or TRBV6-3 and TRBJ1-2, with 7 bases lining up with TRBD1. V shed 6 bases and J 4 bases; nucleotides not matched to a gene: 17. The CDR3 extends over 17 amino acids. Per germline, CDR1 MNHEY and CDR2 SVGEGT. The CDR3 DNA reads TGTGCCAGCAGCCGGGGACAGCTAAAAGGTGGAGGCTATGGCTACACCTTC. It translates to CASSRGQLKGGGYGYTF.

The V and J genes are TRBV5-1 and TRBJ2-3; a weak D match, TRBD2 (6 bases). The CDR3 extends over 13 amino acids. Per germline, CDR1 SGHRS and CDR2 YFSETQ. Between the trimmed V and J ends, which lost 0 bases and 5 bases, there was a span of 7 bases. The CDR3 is CASSLEGGDTQYF. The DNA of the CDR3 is TGCGCCAGCAGCTTGGAGGGAGGAGATACGCAGTATTTT.

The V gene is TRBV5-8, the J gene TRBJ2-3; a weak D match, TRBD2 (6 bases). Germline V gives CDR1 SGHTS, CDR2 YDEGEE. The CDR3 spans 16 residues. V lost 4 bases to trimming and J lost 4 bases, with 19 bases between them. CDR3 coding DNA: TGTGCCAGCAGCCTCCGAGGAGGGCGAGGGGCAGATACGCAGTATTTT. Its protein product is CASSLRGGRGADTQYF.

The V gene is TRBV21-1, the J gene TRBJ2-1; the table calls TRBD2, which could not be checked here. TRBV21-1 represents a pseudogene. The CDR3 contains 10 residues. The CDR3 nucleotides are TGTGCCAGCAGCCCCCTAGTGCAGTTCTTC. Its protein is CASSPLVQFF.

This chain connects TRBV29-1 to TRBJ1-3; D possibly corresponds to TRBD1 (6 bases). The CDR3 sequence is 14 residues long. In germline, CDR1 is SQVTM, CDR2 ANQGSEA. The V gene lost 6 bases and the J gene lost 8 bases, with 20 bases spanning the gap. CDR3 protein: CSVNARGAGDTIYF. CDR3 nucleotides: TGCAGCGTCAATGCTCGGGGGGCGGGAGACACCATATATTTT. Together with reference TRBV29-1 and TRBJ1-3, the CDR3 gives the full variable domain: SAVISQKPSRDICQRGTSLTIQCQVDSQVTMMFWYRQQPGQSLTLIATANQGSEATYESGFVIDKFPISRPNLTFSTLTVSNMSPEDSSIYLCSVNARGAGDTIYFGEGSWLTVV.

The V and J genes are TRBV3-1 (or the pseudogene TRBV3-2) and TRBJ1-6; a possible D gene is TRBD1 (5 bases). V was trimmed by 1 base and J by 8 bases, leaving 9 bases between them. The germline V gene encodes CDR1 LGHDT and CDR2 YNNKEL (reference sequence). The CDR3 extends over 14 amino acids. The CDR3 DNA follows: TGTGCCAGCAGCCAAGGGCCAGGGTATTCACCCCTCCACTTT. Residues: CASSQGPGYSPLHF.

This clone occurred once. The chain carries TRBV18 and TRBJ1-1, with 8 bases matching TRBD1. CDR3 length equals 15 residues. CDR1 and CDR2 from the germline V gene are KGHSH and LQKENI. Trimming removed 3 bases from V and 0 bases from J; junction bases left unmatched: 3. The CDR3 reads CASSPTTGVNTEAFF. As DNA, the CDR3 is TGTGCCAGCTCACCCACGACAGGGGTGAACACTGAAGCTTTCTTT.

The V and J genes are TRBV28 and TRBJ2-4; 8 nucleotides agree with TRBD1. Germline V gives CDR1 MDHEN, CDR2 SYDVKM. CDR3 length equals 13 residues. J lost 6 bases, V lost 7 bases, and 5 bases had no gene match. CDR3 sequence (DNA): TGTGCCAGCACTAAGACAGGGGTAAACATTCAGTACTTC. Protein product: CASTKTGVNIQYF.

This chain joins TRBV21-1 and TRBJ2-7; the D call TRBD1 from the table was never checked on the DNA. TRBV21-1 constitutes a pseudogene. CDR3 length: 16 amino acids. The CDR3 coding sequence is TGTGCCAGCCCAGGTACTTGCGGGACAGCCTCCTACGAGCAGTACTTC. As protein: CASPGTCGTASYEQYF.

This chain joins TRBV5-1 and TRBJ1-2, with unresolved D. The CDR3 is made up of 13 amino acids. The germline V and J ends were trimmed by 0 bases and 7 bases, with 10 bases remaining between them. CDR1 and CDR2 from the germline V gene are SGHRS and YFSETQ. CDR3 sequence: CASSLGLFRGYTF. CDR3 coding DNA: TGCGCCAGCAGCTTGGGACTTTTCCGTGGCTACACCTTC.

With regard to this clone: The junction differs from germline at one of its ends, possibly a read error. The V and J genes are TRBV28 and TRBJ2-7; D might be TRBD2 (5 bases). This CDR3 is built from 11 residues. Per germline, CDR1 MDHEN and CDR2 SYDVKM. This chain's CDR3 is CASSLTHWRHF. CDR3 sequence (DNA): TGTGCCAGCAGTCTGACTCACTGGAGGCACTTC.

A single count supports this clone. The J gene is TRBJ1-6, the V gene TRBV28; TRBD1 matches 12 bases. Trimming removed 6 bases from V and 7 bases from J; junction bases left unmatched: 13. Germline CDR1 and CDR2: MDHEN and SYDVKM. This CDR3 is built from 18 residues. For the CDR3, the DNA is TGTGCCAGCAGCTTTTTTAAGGGGACAGGGGGCCTAAATTCACCCCTCCACTTT. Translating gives CASSFFKGTGGLNSPLHF.

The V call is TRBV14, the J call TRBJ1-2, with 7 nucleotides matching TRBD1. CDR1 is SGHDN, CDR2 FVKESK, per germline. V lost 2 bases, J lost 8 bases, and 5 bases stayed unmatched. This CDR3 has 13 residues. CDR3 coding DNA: TGTGCCAGCAGCCAAAGAAGGGGGCCCGGCTACACCTTC. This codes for CASSQRRGPGYTF.

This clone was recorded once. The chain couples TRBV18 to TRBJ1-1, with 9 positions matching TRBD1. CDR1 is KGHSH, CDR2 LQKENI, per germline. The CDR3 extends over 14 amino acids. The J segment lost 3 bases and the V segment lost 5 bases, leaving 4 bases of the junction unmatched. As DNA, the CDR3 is TGTGCCAGCTCATCCCGGACAGGGGACACTGAAGCTTTCTTT. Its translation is CASSSRTGDTEAFF.

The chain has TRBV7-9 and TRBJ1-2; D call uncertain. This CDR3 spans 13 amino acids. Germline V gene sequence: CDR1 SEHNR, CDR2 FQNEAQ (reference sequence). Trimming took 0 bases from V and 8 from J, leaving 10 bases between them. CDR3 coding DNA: TGTGCCAGCAGCTTAGCTGGCGGAAAAGGCTACACCTTC. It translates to CASSLAGGKGYTF. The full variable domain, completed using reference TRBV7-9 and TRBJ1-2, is DTGVSQNPRHKITKRGQNVTFRCDPISEHNRLYWYRQTLGQGPEFLTYFQNEAQLEKSRLLSDRFSAERPKGSFSTLEIQRTEQGDSAMYLCASSLAGGKGYTFGSGTRLTVV.

This chain's CDR3 is CASSLFSGRRSGELFF. The CDR3 nucleotides are TGTGCCAGCAGCTTATTCAGCGGGAGAAGGTCCGGGGAGCTGTTTTTT. The rearrangement links TRBV5-6 to TRBJ2-2; TRBD2 matches 8 bases. The CDR3 length is 16 residues. After removal of 2 bases from V and 6 bases from J, the junction contained 9 bases not matched to a gene. The germline CDR1 and CDR2 sequences are SGHDT and YYEEEE.

CDR3 in DNA: TGTGCCAGCAGCTTGGTGGAGAATCAGCCCCAGCATTTT. The encoded protein is CASSLVENQPQHF. This rearrangement joins TRBV5-5 to TRBJ1-5; unclear D gene. Germline V gene lookup returns CDR1 SGHKS and CDR2 YYEKEE (reference sequence). This CDR3 contains 13 residues. V was pared by 0 bases and J by 4 bases, with 5 bases between.

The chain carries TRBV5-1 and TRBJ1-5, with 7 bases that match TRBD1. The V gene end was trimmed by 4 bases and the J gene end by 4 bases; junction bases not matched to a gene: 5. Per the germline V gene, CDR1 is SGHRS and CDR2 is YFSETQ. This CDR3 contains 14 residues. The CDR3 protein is CASSEQGLNQPQHF. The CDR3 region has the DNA TGCGCCAGCAGCGAACAGGGGTTAAATCAGCCCCAGCATTTT. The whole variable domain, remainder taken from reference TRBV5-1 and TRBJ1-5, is KAGVTQTPRYLIKTRGQQVTLSCSPISGHRSVSWYQQTPGQGLQFLFEYFSETQRNKGNFPGRFSGRQFSNSRSEMNVSTLELGDSALYLCASSEQGLNQPQHFGDGTRLSIL.

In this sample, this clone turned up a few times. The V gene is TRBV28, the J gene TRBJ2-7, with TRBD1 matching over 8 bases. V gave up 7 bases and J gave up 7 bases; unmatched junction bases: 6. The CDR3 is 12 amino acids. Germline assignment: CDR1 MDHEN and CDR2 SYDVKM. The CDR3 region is CASTRGLKEQYF. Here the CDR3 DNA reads TGTGCCAGCACCAGGGGGCTTAAAGAGCAGTACTTC.

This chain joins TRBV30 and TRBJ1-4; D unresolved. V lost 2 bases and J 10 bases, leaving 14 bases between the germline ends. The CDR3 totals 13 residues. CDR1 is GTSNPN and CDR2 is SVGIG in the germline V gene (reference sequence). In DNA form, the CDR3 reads TGTGCCTGGAGTCGGGAGGGTGCCGGAAAACTGTTTTTT. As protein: CAWSREGAGKLFF.